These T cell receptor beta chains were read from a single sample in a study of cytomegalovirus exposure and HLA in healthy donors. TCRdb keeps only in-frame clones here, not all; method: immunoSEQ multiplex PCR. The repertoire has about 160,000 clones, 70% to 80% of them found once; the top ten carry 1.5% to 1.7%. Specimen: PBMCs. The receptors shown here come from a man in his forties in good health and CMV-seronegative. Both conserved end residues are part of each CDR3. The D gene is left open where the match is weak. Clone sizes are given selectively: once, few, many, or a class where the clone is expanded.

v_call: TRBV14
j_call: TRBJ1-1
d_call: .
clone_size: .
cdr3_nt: TGTGCCAGCAGCCAAGAGGTAGAGAACACTGAAGCTTTCTTT
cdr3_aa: CASSQEVENTEAFF

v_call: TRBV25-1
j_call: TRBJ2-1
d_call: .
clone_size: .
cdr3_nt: TGTGCCAGCAGTGAGACTCTTATCTACTACAATGAGCAGTTCTTC
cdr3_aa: CASSETLIYYNEQFF

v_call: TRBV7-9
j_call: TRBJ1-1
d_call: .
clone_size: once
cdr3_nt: TGTGCCAGCAGCTTACTACAGGGAGACACTGAAGCTTTCTTT
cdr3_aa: CASSLLQGDTEAFF

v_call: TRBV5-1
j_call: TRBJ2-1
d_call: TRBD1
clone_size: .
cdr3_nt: TGCGCCAGCAGCGAACAGGGGGCTGCCTACAATGAGCAGTTCTTC
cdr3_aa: CASSEQGAAYNEQFF

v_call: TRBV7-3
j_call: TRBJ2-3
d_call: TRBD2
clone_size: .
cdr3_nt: TGTGCCAGCAGCGCCGGACTAGCGGGAAGGTTGGATACGCAGTATTTT
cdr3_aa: CASSAGLAGRLDTQYF

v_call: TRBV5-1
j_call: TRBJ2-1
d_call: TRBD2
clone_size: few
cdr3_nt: TGCGCCAGCAGCTTGATAGCGGGAGGGTACAATGAGCAGTTCTTC
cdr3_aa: CASSLIAGGYNEQFF

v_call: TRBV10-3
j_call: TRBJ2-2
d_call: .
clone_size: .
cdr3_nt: TGTGCCATCAAAGGACAGTGGGAGCTGTTTTTT
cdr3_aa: CAIKGQWELFF

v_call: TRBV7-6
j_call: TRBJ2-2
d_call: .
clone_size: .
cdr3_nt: TGTGCCAGCAGCTTAGCTGGGAGGAACACCGGGGAGCTGTTTTTT
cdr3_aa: CASSLAGRNTGELFF

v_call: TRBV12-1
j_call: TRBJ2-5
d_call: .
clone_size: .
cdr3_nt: TGTGCCAGCAGCTTTCGAACCGCACTAGCGGGAGGTGGCGAGACCCAGTACTTC
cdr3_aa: CASSFRTALAGGGETQYF

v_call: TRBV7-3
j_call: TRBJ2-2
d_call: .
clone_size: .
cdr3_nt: TGTGCCAGCAGCTTGGAGGGAAACACCGGGGAGCTGTTTTTT
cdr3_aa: CASSLEGNTGELFF

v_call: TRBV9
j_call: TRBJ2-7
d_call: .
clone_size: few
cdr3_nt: TGTGCCAGCAGCGTAGAGAGTTATGCCGGCGAGCAGTACTTC
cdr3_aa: CASSVESYAGEQYF

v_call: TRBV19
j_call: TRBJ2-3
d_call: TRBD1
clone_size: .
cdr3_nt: TGTGCCAGTAGTAAAGGGACCCCGGGACAGGGTGGGTCAGATACGCAGTATTTT
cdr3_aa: CASSKGTPGQGGSDTQYF

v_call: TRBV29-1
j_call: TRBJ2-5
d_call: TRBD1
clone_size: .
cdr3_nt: TGCAGCGTGTACAGGGGGCGTACGGAGACCCAGTACTTC
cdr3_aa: CSVYRGRTETQYF

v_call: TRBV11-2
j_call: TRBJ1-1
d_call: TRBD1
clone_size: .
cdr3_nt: TGTGCCAGCAGCACGACCCGACAGGGAGGCACTGAAGCTTTCTTT
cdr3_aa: CASSTTRQGGTEAFF

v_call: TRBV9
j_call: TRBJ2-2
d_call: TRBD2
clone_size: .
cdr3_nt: TGTGCCAGCAGCGGACCCTGGACTAGCGAGAACACCGGGGAGCTGTTTTTT
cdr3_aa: CASSGPWTSENTGELFF

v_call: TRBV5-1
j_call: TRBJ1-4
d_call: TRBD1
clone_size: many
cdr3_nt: TGCGCCAGCAGCTTGAGTGGGACAGGGGATGAAAAACTGTTTTTT
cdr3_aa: CASSLSGTGDEKLFF